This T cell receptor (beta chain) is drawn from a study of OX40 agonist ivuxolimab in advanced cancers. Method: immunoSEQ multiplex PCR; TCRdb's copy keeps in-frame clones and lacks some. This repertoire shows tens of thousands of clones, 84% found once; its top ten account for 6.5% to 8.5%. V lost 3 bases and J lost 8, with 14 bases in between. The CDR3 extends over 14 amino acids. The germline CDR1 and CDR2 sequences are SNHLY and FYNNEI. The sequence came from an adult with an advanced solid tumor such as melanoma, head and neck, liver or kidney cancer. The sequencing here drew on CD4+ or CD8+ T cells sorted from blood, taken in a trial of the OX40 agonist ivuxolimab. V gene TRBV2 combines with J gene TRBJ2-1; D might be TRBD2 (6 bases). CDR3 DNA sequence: TGTGCCAGCAGTGACACGGGAGCTTGGGATGAGCAGTTCTTC. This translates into CASSDTGAWDEQFF.